Sequencing of this TCR beta chain was carried out in a study of T-cell reconstitution after alpha-beta-depleted transplantation in children. Preparing the TCRbeta library involved the use of unique molecular identifiers. TCRdb re-analysed the PCR reads in MiXCR, keeping a single row per CDR3 protein. The data contain 350,000 to 400,000 distinct CDR3 sequences, around 21% of them singletons. This clonotype has more than one count but fewer than ten. From germline, CDR1 is SGHAT and CDR2 FQNNGV. Trimming left V 3 bases short and J 7 bases short, with 10 bases between. This CDR3 is built from 12 residues.

V gene TRBV11-2 combines with J gene TRBJ2-7; possible D gene TRBD2, 6 bases. The sequence was collected from a human donor who donated a stem cell graft to a child with acute myeloid leukemia. This sample comprised PBMCs from the stem cell graft donor, obtained from the stem cell graft. CDR3 loop: CASSLRAGEQYF. In DNA, the CDR3 is TGTGCCAGCAGCTTGAGGGCGGGGGAGCAGTACTTC.